Listed here is a single T cell receptor beta chain. What it binds is not known. The sample originates from a study of brain T cells in children with intractable seizures. Overall study results and limits: Only CDR3 sequence similarity suggested viral specificity, without known HCMV serostatus.

The assay was immunoSEQ multiplex PCR, and TCRdb's table has in-frame clones only and misses some. The sample shows about 64,000 clones, roughly 95% of them seen only once. Per the germline V gene, CDR1 is SGHDT and CDR2 is YYEEEE. The CDR3 has 14 residues. V gave up 3 bases and J gave up 3 bases, with 12 bases separating them. The sequence was obtained from a boy younger than two with focal cortical dysplasia and intractable seizures. J is TRBJ1-2 and V is TRBV5-6, with D possibly matching TRBD1 (6 bases). This specimen consisted of peripheral blood, obtained at surgery. The CDR3 loop is CASSYREGYYGYTF. The DNA of the CDR3 is TGTGCCAGCAGCTACAGGGAGGGATACTATGGCTACACCTTC.